Listed here are 16 T cell receptor beta chains from one sample, sequenced in a study of read filtering for tumor transcriptome and immune sequencing. From around 0.4 ug of RNA, a library with molecular barcoded alpha/delta and beta/gamma adaptors was made. TCRdb recomputed calls from the reads with MiXCR, one row per CDR3 protein. The repertoire consists of 35,000 to 40,000 distinct CDR3 sequences, with about 15% occurring once and the leading ten covering less than 20%. Sequencing was done on a sample of a population of CD138-negative cells sorted from bone marrow. These receptors were collected from a donor aged 40 or over with multiple myeloma.

This clonotype was seen many times. The rearrangement uses TRBV7-9 and TRBJ1-4; 7 bases agree with TRBD1. This CDR3 contains 15 residues. CDR1 and CDR2 from the germline V gene are SEHNR and FQNEAQ (reference sequence). Unmatched junction bases numbered 8, after V lost 5 bases and J lost 5 bases. The CDR3 protein is CASSPWDRGNEKLFF. In nucleotides, the CDR3 is TGTGCCAGCAGCCCATGGGACAGAGGGAATGAAAAACTGTTTTTT.

This clonotype came up many times. The V call is TRBV7-3, the J call TRBJ2-5, with D unclear. The CDR3 consists of 14 residues. Germline-derived CDR1 and CDR2 are SGHTA and FQGTGA. The V gene lost 2 bases and the J gene lost 3 bases, with 10 bases spanning the gap. CDR3 protein: CASSLGSREETQYF. In DNA, the CDR3 is TGTGCCAGCAGCTTAGGATCTAGAGAAGAGACCCAGTACTTC.

In its sample, this clonotype was seen a few times. The rearrangement joins TRBV7-2 to TRBJ2-5, with TRBD2 identical over 12 bases. With V trimmed by 5 bases and J by 2 bases, 9 bases remained unmatched. Per germline, CDR1 SGHTA and CDR2 FQGNSA. This CDR3 has 17 amino acids. CDR3 region: CASSPLGLAGGQETQYF. In DNA form, the CDR3 reads TGTGCCAGCAGCCCCTTGGGGCTAGCGGGGGGGCAAGAGACCCAGTACTTC.

Points on this clonotype: With a far larger clone one base away, a read error is the likely cause. This chain links TRBV7-8 with TRBJ1-4; TRBD1 is a possible D gene (5 bases). Germline loops: CDR1 SGHVS, CDR2 FQNEAQ. The CDR3 totals 12 residues. V was shortened by 5 bases and J by 12 bases, with 13 bases between the two germline ends. CDR3 amino acids: CASSRGNEELFF. CDR3 sequence (DNA): TGTGCCAGCAGCCGGGGGAACGAAGAACTGTTTTTT.

A word on this clonotype: Only one base separates this from a far larger clonotype, so it likely reflects a read error. The chain recombines TRBV5-1 with TRBJ2-7; the D is unclear. Germline assignment: CDR1 SGHRS and CDR2 YFSETQ. This CDR3 contains 13 residues. V was shortened by 0 bases and J by 7 bases, with 11 bases between the two germline ends. In DNA, the CDR3 is TGCGCCAGCAGCTTGGAGTTTGGGGATGAGCAGTACTTC. As protein: CASSLEFGDEQYF.

Turning to this clonotype: A much larger clone is a single base away; this may be a read error. The chain employs TRBV10-3 and TRBJ1-1, with TRBD1 matching over 7 bases. CDR3 size: 14 residues. Germline CDR1 ENHRY, CDR2 SYGVKD. The CDR3 protein is CAISEGQMNTGAFF. In nucleotides, the CDR3 is TGTGCCATCAGCGAGGGACAGATGAACACTGGAGCTTTCTTT.

This clonotype came up many times. The chain has TRBV19 and TRBJ1-2; D is unresolved. The CDR3 runs to 14 residues. Trimming pared 1 base from V and 6 bases from J, leaving 12 bases between. The germline gives CDR1 LNHDA, CDR2 SQIVND (reference sequence). CDR3 amino acids: CASSIVLEGDGYTF. The CDR3 region has the DNA TGTGCCAGTAGTATAGTTCTGGAGGGCGATGGCTACACCTTC.

This clonotype was seen more than once but under ten times. This chain links TRBV7-6 with TRBJ1-2; TRBD1 agrees at 7 bases. The CDR3 spans 16 residues. The junction had 13 bases not matched to a gene; V was cut back by 5 bases and J by 4 bases. Per the germline V gene, CDR1 is SGHVS and CDR2 is FNYEAQ. The CDR3 is CASSQSTGPAIYGYTF. As DNA, the CDR3 is TGTGCCAGCAGCCAATCGACAGGGCCAGCAATCTATGGCTACACCTTC.

V and J are TRBV3-1 and TRBJ2-3; TRBD2 matches at 11 bases. Losses at the gene ends were 5 bases for V and 4 bases for J; bases not matched to a gene: 5. Germline CDR1 LGHDT, CDR2 YNNKEL (reference sequence). The CDR3 covers 15 residues. CDR3 sequence reads: CASSSIAGGADTQYF. CDR3 in DNA: TGTGCCAGCAGCTCTATAGCGGGGGGGGCAGATACGCAGTATTTT.

This clonotype was seen repeatedly, ten times or more. The junction departs from the called germline gene at one end, perhaps through a read error. The chain employs TRBV28 and TRBJ1-2; the D is unclear. This CDR3 has 13 amino acids. Per the germline V gene, CDR1 is MDHEN and CDR2 is SYDVKM. CDR3 DNA: TGTGCCAGCAGCCTGGACGCTAATTATGGCTACACCTTC. Translated: CASSLDANYGYTF.

A remark on this clonotype: A far more abundant clone sits one base away, making this likely a read error. The CDR3 DNA reads as TGTGCCAGCAGCTTGGGGCAGGGCCGGAGAGACAAGCAGTACTTC. Translated: CASSLGQGRRDKQYF. The V and J genes are TRBV7-2 and TRBJ2-4; D perhaps matches TRBD1 (5 bases). The CDR3 has 15 residues. V was shortened by 3 bases and J by 13 bases, with 22 bases between the two germline ends. CDR1 and CDR2 (germline): SGHTA, FQGNSA.

This rearrangement joins TRBV19 to TRBJ1-1; D gene uncertain. CDR1 and CDR2 (germline): LNHDA, SQIVND (reference sequence). The CDR3 covers 14 residues. V lost 7 bases to trimming and J lost 1 base, with 13 bases between them. For the CDR3, the DNA is TGTGCCAGTACCGTCCCTCGGGGGAACACTGAAGCTTTCTTT. Translation: CASTVPRGNTEAFF.

This clonotype was detected ten times or more. V gene TRBV19 combines with J gene TRBJ2-1; D may be TRBD1 (6 bases). CDR1 LNHDA and CDR2 SQIVND come from the germline V gene (reference sequence). V gave up 10 bases and J gave up 5 bases, with 18 bases separating them. The CDR3 extends over 14 amino acids. DNA of the CDR3: TGTGCCACCCAAAGGGGCGGACAGAACAATGAGCAGTTCTTC. Translating gives CATQRGGQNNEQFF.

This clonotype has ten or more counts. The rearrangement joins TRBV2 to TRBJ2-7, with D tentatively TRBD1 (5 bases). This CDR3 is 13 amino acids long. Germline V gives CDR1 SNHLY, CDR2 FYNNEI. V was clipped by 10 bases and J by 2 bases, with 15 bases between them. The CDR3 here is CATSNRQTYEQYF. The CDR3 DNA is TGTGCCACCTCGAACCGACAGACCTACGAGCAGTACTTC.

This clonotype has a count of ten or more. The chain joins TRBV7-9 to TRBJ2-1; a weak D match, TRBD2 (7 bases). V was trimmed by 2 bases and J by 12 bases, leaving 14 bases between them. CDR1 SEHNR and CDR2 FQNEAQ come from the germline V gene (reference sequence). The CDR3 length is 13 residues. The CDR3 region is CASSLYLGGGQFF. CDR3 DNA sequence: TGTGCCAGCAGCTTATATCTGGGAGGGGGGCAGTTCTTC.

As regards this clonotype: A clone one base away is much larger, so this may be a read error. The V gene is TRBV4-1, the J gene TRBJ1-5; the D gene is possibly TRBD1 (5 bases). V was cut by 0 bases and J by 5 bases, with 11 bases left in between. The V gene's germline CDR1 is MGHRA and CDR2 YSYEKL. The CDR3 loop spans 15 amino acids. CDR3 in amino acids: CASSQDDRQDQPQHF. The CDR3 DNA follows: TGCGCCAGCAGCCAAGATGACAGACAAGATCAGCCCCAGCATTTT.